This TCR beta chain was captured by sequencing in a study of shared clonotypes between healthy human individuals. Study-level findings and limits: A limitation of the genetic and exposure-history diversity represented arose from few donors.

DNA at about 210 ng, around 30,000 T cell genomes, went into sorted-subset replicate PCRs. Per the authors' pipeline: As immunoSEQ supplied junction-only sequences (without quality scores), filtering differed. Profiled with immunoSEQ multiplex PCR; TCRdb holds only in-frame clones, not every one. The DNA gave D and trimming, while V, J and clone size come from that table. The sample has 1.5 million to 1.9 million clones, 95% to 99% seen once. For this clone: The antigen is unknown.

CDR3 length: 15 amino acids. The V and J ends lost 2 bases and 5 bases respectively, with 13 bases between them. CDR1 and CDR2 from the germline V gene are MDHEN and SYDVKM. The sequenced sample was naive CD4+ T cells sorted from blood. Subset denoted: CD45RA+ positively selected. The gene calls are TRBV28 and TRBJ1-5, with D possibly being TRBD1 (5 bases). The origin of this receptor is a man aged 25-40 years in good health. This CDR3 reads CASSLGAGPDQPQHF. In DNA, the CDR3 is TGTGCCAGCAGTTTAGGGGCAGGGCCTGATCAGCCCCAGCATTTT.